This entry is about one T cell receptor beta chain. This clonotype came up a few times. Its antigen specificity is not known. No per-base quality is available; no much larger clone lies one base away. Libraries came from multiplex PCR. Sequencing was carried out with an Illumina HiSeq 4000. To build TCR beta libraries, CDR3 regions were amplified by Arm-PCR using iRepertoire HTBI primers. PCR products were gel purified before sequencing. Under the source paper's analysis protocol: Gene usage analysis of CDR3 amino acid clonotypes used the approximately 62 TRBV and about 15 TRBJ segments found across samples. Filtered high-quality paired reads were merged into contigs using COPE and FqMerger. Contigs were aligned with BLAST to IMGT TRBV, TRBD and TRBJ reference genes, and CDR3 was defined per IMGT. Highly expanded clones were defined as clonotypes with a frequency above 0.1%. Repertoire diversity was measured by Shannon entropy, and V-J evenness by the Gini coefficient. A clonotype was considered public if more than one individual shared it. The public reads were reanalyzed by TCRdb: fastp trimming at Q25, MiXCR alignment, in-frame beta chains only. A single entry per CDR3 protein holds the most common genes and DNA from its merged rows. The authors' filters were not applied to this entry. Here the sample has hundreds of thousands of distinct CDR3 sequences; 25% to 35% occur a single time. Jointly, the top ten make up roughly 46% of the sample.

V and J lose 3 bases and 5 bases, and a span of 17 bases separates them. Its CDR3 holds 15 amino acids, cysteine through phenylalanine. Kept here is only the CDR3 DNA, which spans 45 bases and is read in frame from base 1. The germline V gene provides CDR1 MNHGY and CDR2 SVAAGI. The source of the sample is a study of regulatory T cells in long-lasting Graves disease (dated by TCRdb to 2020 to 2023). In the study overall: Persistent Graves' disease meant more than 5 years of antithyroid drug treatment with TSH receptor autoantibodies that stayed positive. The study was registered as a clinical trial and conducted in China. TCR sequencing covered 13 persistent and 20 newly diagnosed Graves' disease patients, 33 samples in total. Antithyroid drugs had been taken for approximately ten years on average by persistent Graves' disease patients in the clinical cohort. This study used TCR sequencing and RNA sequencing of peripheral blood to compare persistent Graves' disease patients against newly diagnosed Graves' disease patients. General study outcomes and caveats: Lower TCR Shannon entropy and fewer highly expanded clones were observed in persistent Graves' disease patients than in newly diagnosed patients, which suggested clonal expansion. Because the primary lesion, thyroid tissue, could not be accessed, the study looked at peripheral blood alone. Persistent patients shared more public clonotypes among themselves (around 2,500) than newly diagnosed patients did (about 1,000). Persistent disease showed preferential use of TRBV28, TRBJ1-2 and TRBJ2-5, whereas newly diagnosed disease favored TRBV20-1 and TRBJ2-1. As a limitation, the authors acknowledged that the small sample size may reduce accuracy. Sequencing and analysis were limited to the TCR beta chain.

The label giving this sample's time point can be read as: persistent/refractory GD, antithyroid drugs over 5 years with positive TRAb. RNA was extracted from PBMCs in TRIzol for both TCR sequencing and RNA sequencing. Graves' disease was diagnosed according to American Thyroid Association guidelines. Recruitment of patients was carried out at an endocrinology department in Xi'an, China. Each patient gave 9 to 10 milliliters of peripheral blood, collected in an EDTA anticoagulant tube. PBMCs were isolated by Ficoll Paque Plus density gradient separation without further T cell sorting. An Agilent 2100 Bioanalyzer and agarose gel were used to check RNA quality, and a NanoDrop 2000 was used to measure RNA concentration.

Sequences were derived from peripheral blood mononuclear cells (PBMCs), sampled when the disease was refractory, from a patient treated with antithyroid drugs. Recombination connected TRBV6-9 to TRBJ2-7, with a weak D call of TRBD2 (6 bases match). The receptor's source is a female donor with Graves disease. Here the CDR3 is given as CASSYSIAELDEQYF. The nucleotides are TGTGCCAGCAGTTACTCCATAGCGGAGTTGGACGAGCAGTACTTC.